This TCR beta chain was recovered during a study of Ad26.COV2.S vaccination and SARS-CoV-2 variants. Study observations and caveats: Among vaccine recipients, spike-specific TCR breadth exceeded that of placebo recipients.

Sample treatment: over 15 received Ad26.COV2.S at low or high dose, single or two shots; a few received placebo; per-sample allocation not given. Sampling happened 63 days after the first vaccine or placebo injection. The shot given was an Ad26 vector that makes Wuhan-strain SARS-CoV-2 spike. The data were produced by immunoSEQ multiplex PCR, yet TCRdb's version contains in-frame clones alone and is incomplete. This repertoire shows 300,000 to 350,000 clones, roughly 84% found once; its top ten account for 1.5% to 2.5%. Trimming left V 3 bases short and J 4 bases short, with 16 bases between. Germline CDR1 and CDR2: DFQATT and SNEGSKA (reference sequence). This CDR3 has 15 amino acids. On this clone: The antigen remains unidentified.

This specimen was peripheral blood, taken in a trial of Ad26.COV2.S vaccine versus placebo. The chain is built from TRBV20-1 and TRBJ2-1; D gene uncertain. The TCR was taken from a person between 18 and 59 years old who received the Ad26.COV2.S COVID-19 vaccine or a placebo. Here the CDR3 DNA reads TGCAGTGCTAGTCCGCCTCAGAGGTTTTACAATGAGCAGTTCTTC. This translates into CSASPPQRFYNEQFF.